This entry features one T cell receptor (beta chain) sequence. This record belongs to a study of blood T cell repertoires in COVID-19. Generated by immunoSEQ multiplex PCR, the TCRdb table keeps only in-frame clones and is missing some. Found here are 200,000 to 300,000 clones, over 80% of them singletons; the top ten hold approximately 1.4%. This CDR3 is built from 14 residues. Germline V gives CDR1 SGHRS, CDR2 YFSETQ. V was pared by 0 bases and J by 9 bases, with 5 bases of the junction left unmatched. V usage is TRBV5-1 and J usage is TRBJ2-7; 11 bases are shared with TRBD2. The source of this sequence is a woman in her thirties or forties who had recovered from COVID-19. Specimen: peripheral blood. This chain's CDR3 is CASSLELAGDPQYF. The CDR3 DNA reads as TGCGCCAGCAGCTTGGAACTAGCGGGGGACCCGCAGTACTTC.